This entry lists 15 T cell receptor beta chains sequenced from one sample in a study of T cell responses to AZD1222 COVID-19 vaccine. Sequencing was performed with immunoSEQ multiplex PCR; in TCRdb, only in-frame clones are kept and a portion is missing. The sample yields over 100,000 clones, roughly 90% seen once. The sample consisted of peripheral blood, taken on day 0 of AZD1222 vaccination. The source is an adult in good health.

V usage is TRBV15 and J usage is TRBJ1-4, with D possibly matching TRBD1 (6 bases). Germline lookup yields CDR1 LNHNV and CDR2 YYDKDF (reference sequence). Trimming stripped 2 bases from V and 3 bases from J, with 13 bases between. The CDR3 length is 16 residues. The CDR3 sequence is CATSRTTGWPNEKLFF. The CDR3 coding sequence is TGTGCCACCAGCAGAACTACAGGGTGGCCTAATGAAAAACTGTTTTTT.

The genes are TRBV3-1 (or the pseudogene TRBV3-2) and TRBJ2-5; 8 bases are shared with TRBD2. CDR3 length: 17 residues. Germline V gene sequence: CDR1 LGHDT, CDR2 YNNKEL (reference sequence). V lost 0 bases, J lost 5 bases, and 11 bases stayed unmatched. For the CDR3, the DNA is TGTGCCAGCAGCCAAGATTTTGCGGGGGGAACGTCGGAGACCCAGTACTTC. Its protein product is CASSQDFAGGTSETQYF.

This clone has a count of ten or more. The chain's CDR3 is CAWSVGGQTSGNTIYF. As DNA, the CDR3 is TGTGCCTGGAGTGTGGGAGGACAGACGTCTGGAAACACCATATATTTT. The gene calls are TRBV30 and TRBJ1-3; D possibly corresponds to TRBD1 (6 bases). The ends were cut back, 0 bases at V and 1 base at J, with 13 bases in the middle. From germline, CDR1 is GTSNPN and CDR2 SVGIG (reference sequence). CDR3 length: 16 residues.

The CDR3 loop reads CASSARQGPNTEAFF. The CDR3 DNA follows: TGTGCCAGCAGCGCCAGACAGGGCCCGAACACTGAAGCTTTCTTT. The V gene is TRBV9, the J gene TRBJ1-1; 7 bases line up with TRBD1. CDR3 length: 15 amino acids. Germline V gives CDR1 SGDLS, CDR2 YYNGEE. J was trimmed by 1 base and V by 3 bases; bases with no gene match: 6.

The chain has TRBV5-1 and TRBJ2-2; maybe TRBD1 (5 bases). The CDR3 covers 15 residues. V lost 0 bases to trimming and J lost 2 bases, with 8 bases between them. Germline V gives CDR1 SGHRS, CDR2 YFSETQ. In DNA, the CDR3 is TGCGCCAGCAGCTTGGGTTGGACAAACACCGGGGAGCTGTTTTTT. This gives the protein CASSLGWTNTGELFF.

The CDR3: CASSLALVPGRFYEKLFF. The DNA for the CDR3 is TGTGCCAGCAGCTTGGCGCTGGTCCCGGGGCGATTTTATGAAAAACTGTTTTTT. The chain combines TRBV5-5 with TRBJ1-4; tentative D call: TRBD1 (5 bases). This CDR3 has 18 amino acids. V lost 0 bases to trimming and J lost 6 bases, with 21 bases between them. Looked up from germline, CDR1 is SGHKS and CDR2 is YYEKEE (reference sequence).

The chain recombines TRBV7-2 with TRBJ2-1, with 10 bases lining up with TRBD1. The CDR3 is 16 residues long. The V gene's germline CDR1 is SGHTA and CDR2 FQGNSA. Trimming removed 5 bases from V and 6 bases from J; junction bases left unmatched: 10. The CDR3 protein is CASSAHRDRGSNEQFF. Here the CDR3 DNA reads TGTGCCAGCAGCGCACACCGGGACAGGGGCTCCAATGAGCAGTTCTTC.

V is TRBV12-5 and J is TRBJ2-3; either TRBD1 or TRBD2 may supply D (5 bases each). Germline V gives CDR1 LGHNT, CDR2 FRNRAP. Trimming removed 0 bases from V and 7 bases from J, with 17 bases in between. This CDR3 is built from 16 residues. Written as DNA, the CDR3 is TGTGCTAGTGGTTTGGTGCCCTTCGGGGCTAAAAATACGCAGTATTTT. Translating gives CASGLVPFGAKNTQYF.

This chain connects TRBV9 to TRBJ2-1; 16 positions agree with TRBD2. The CDR3 covers 16 residues. The junction had 3 bases not matched to a gene; V was cut back by 0 bases and J by 9 bases. Germline CDR1 SGDLS, CDR2 YYNGEE. The CDR3 region is CASSVEGLAGGREQFF. For the CDR3, the DNA is TGTGCCAGCAGCGTAGAGGGACTAGCGGGGGGGCGTGAGCAGTTCTTC.

This clone has a handful of counts. The rearrangement joins TRBV2 to TRBJ2-2; D perhaps matches TRBD1 (6 bases). The V end was cut by 6 bases, the J end by 1 base, with 9 bases between. The CDR3 spans 14 residues. CDR1 and CDR2 (germline): SNHLY, FYNNEI. The CDR3 DNA follows: TGTGCCAGCAGGGGACAATTGAACACCGGGGAGCTGTTTTTT. Its protein is CASRGQLNTGELFF.

As regards this clone: A junction end diverges from the germline sequence, so it may reflect a read error. This chain connects TRBV30 to TRBJ1-2, with 9 nucleotides matching TRBD1. Germline lookup yields CDR1 GTSNPN and CDR2 SVGIG (reference sequence). This CDR3 is 13 amino acids long. The CDR3 nucleotides read TGTGCCTGGAGTTCGGGACAGGGTTATGTCTACACCTTC. Protein sequence: CAWSSGQGYVYTF.

V gene TRBV18 combines with J gene TRBJ1-2; 9 nucleotides line up with TRBD1. Germline CDR1 is KGHSH and CDR2 is LQKENI. V lost 3 bases and J lost 5; bases outside the gene matches: 10. This CDR3 contains 16 residues. The CDR3 DNA reads TGTGCCAGCTCACCTGCCCGGGACAGGGCAGGGTATGGCTACACCTTC. Translated, it gives CASSPARDRAGYGYTF.

V usage is TRBV7-6 and J usage is TRBJ2-3; D perhaps matches TRBD2 (7 bases). The CDR3 covers 16 residues. V was cut by 4 bases and J by 2 bases, with 16 bases left in between. Per the germline V gene, CDR1 is SGHVS and CDR2 is FNYEAQ. This CDR3 is CASSSQGGGYTDTQYF. The DNA for the CDR3 is TGTGCCAGCAGCTCCCAAGGGGGGGGGTACACAGATACGCAGTATTTT.

The chain uses TRBV27 and TRBJ1-2; D gene ambiguous. This CDR3 is built from 12 residues. The germline CDR1 and CDR2 sequences are MNHEY and SMNVEV (reference sequence). Trimming took 5 bases from V and 7 from J, leaving 11 bases between them. The CDR3 bases are TGTGCCAGCAGTGCCGGTCTGGCTGGCTACACCTTC. This gives the protein CASSAGLAGYTF.

The chain employs TRBV5-1 and TRBJ2-2, with D possibly being TRBD2 (5 bases). The CDR3 contains 15 residues. CDR1 and CDR2 from the germline V gene are SGHRS and YFSETQ. V was trimmed by 0 bases and J by 6 bases, leaving 12 bases between them. CDR3 in DNA: TGCGCCAGCAGCTTGGGAGACCTCGGGGCCGGGGAGCTGTTTTTT. It translates to CASSLGDLGAGELFF.